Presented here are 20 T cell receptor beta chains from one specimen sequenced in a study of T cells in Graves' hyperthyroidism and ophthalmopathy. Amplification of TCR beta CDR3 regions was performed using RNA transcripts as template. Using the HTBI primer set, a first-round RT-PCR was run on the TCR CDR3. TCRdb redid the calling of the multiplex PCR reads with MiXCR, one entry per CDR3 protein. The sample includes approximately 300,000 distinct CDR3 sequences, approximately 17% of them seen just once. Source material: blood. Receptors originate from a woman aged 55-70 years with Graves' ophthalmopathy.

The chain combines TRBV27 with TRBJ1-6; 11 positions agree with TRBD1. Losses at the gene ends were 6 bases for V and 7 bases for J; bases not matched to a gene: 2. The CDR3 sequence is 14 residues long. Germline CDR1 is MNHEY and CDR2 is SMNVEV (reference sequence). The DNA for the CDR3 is TGTGCCAGCAGCGGACAGGGGGCGAATTCACCCCTCCACTTT. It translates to CASSGQGANSPLHF.

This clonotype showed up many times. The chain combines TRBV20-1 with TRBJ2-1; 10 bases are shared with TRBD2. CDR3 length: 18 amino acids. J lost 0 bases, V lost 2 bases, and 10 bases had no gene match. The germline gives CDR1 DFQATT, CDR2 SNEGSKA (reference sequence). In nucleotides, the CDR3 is TGCAGTGCTAGAACTGTAGCGGGGGGTCTAAGCTCCTACAATGAGCAGTTCTTC. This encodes CSARTVAGGLSSYNEQFF.

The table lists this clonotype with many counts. The CDR3 region has the DNA TGCGCCAGCAGCACCCACCCCGATAATGAGCAGTTCTTC. Its translation: CASSTHPDNEQFF. The J gene is TRBJ2-1, the V gene TRBV5-1; D gene ambiguous. Germline V lookup: CDR1 SGHRS, CDR2 YFSETQ. The V end lost 4 bases, the J end lost 7 bases, and 12 bases lay between the germline ends. CDR3 length: 13 amino acids.

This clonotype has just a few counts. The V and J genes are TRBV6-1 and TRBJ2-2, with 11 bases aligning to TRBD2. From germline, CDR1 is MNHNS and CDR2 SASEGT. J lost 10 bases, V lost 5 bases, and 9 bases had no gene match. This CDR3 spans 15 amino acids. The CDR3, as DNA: TGTGCCAGCAGTACCTTAGCGGGAGGGCCGAAGGAGCTGTTTTTT. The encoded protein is CASSTLAGGPKELFF.

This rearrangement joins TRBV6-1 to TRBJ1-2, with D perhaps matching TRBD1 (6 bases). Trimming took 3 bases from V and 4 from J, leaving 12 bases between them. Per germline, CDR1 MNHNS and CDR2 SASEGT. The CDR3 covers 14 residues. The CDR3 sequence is CASSDQQGSYGYTF. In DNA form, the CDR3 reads TGTGCCAGCAGTGACCAACAGGGTTCCTATGGCTACACCTTC.

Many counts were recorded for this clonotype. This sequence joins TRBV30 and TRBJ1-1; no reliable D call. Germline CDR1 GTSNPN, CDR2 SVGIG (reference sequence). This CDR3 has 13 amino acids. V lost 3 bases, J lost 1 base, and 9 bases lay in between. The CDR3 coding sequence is TGTGCCTGGAGGGGGAGAAAGAACACTGAAGCTTTCTTT. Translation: CAWRGRKNTEAFF. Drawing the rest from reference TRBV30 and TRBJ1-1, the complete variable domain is SQTIHQWPATLVQPVGSPLSLECTVEGTSNPNLYWYRQAAGRGLQLLFYSVGIGQISSEVPQNLSASRPQDRQFILSSKKLLLSDSGFYLCAWRGRKNTEAFFGQGTRLTVV.

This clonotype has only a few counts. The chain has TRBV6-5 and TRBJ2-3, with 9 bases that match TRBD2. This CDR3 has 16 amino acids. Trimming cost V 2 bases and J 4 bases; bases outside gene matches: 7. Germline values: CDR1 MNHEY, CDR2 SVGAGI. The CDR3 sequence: CASSYLPAGGADTQYF. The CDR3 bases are TGTGCCAGCAGTTACCTCCCAGCGGGAGGAGCAGATACGCAGTATTTT.

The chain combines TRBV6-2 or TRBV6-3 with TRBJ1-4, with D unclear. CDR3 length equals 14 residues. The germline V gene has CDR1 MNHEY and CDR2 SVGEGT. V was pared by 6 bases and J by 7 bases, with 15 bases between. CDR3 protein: CASRNRASGEKLFF. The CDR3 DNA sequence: TGTGCCAGCAGAAACCGGGCCTCTGGTGAAAAACTGTTTTTT.

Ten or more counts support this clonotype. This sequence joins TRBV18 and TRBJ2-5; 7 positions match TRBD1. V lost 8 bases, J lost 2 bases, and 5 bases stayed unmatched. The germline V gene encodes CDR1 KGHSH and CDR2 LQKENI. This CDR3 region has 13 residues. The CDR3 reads CASSPGQQETQYF. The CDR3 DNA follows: TGTGCCAGCAGCCCGGGACAGCAAGAGACCCAGTACTTC.

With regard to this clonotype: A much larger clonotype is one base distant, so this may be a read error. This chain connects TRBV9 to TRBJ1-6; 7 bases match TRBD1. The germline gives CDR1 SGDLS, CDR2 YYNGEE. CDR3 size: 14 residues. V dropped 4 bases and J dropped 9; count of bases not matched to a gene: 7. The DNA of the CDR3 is TGTGCCAGCAGCCTGAGACAGGGAAGTTCACCCCTCCACTTT. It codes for CASSLRQGSSPLHF.

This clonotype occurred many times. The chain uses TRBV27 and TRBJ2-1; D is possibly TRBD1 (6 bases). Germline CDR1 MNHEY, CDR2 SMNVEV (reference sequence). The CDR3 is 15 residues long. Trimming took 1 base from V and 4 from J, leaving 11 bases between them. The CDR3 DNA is TGTGCCAGCAGTTTATGGGCAGGGGTATACAATGAGCAGTTCTTC. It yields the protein CASSLWAGVYNEQFF.

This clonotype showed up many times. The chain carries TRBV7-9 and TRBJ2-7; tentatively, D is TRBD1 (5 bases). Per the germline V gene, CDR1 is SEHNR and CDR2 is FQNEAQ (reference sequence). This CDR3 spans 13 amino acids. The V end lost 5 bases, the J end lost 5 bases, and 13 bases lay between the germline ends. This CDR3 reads CASSPTVNNEQYF. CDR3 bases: TGTGCCAGCAGCCCGACAGTGAACAACGAGCAGTACTTC.

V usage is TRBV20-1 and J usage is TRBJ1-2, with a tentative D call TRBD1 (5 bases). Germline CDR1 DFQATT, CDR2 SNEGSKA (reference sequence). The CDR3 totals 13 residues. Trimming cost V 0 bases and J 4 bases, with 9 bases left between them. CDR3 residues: CSARDSGTYGYTF. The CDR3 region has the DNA TGCAGTGCTAGAGATTCCGGGACCTATGGCTACACCTTC.

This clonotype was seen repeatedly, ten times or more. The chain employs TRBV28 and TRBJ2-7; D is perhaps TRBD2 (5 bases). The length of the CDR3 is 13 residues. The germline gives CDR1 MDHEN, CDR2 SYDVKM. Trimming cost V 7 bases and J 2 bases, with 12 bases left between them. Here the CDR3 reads CASTPPGTYEQYF. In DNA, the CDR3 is TGTGCCAGCACCCCCCCCGGGACCTACGAGCAGTACTTC.

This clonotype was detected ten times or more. The CDR3 DNA reads TGTGCCAGCAGTGAAGGAAGGTGGGGACTGGGACTTTACGAGCAGTACTTC. Its protein product is CASSEGRWGLGLYEQYF. This sequence joins TRBV2 and TRBJ2-7; a weak D match, TRBD2 (6 bases). The CDR3 extends over 17 amino acids. V dropped 1 base and J dropped 4 bases, with 20 bases sitting between them. The germline CDR1 and CDR2 sequences are SNHLY and FYNNEI.

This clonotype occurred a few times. The CDR3 nucleotides read TGTGCCAGCAAAAGGACAGGGACTAATGAAAAACTGTTTTTT. It translates to CASKRTGTNEKLFF. This chain joins TRBV12-3 or TRBV12-4 and TRBJ1-4, with 8 bases lining up with TRBD1. The CDR3 runs 14 residues. V lost 7 bases and J lost 2; bases outside the gene matches: 3.

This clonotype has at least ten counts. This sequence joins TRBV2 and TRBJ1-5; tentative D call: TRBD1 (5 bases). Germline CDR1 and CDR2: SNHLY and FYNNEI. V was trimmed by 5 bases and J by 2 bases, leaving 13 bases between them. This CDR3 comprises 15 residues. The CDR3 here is CASSIRGGGNQPQHF. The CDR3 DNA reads TGTGCCAGCAGTATCCGGGGGGGTGGCAATCAGCCCCAGCATTTT.

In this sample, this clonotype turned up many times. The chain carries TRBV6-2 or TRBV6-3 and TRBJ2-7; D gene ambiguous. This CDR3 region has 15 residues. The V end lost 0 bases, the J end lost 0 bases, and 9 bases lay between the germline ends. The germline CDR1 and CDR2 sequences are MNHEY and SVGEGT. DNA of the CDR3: TGTGCCAGCAGTTACTCGACGGCGAGCTCCTACGAGCAGTACTTC. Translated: CASSYSTASSYEQYF.

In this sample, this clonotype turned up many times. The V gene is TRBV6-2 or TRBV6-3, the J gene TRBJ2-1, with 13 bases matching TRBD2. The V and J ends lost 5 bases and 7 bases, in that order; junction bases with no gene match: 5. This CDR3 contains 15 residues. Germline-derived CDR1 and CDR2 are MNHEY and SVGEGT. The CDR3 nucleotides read TGTGCCAGCAGTCCTTGGACTAGCGGGAGTAATGAGCAGTTCTTC. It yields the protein CASSPWTSGSNEQFF.

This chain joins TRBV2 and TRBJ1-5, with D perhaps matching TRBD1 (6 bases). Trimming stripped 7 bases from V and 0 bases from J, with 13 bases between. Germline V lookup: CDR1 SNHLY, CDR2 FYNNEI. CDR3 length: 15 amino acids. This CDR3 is CASKEDSHSNQPQHF. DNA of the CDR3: TGTGCCAGCAAGGAGGACAGTCATAGCAATCAGCCCCAGCATTTT.